This T cell receptor (beta chain) is from a study of cytomegalovirus exposure and HLA in healthy donors. The study, taken as a whole, reports: One later analysis, an examination of the 100 to 150 validation repertoires, found that first-cohort TCR clusters tended to co-occur in them.

Clones were read by immunoSEQ multiplex PCR, and TCRdb kept only the in-frame ones, dropping some. The table lists roughly 98,000 clones, about 83% of them singletons. Concerning this clone: Its antigen is unknown.

The CDR3 consists of 17 residues. Per germline, CDR1 SGHRS and CDR2 YFSETQ. Trimming left V 0 bases short and J 0 bases short, with 12 bases between. Source material: PBMCs. This chain links TRBV5-1 with TRBJ1-4, with a tentative D call TRBD1 (5 bases). The clonotype was recovered from a woman younger than 45 in good health and CMV-seronegative. CDR3 loop: CASSLGGTAATNEKLFF. The CDR3 bases are TGCGCCAGCAGCTTGGGGGGGACTGCAGCAACTAATGAAAAACTGTTTTTT.